Below, 20 T cell receptor beta chains from the same sample are listed, as sequenced in a study of T cells in Graves' hyperthyroidism and ophthalmopathy. Using RNA transcripts as the source, TCR beta CDR3 regions were amplified. The TCR CDR3 first-round RT-PCR relied on the HTBI primer set. TCRdb reprocessed the multiplex PCR reads with MiXCR, giving one entry per CDR3 protein. The repertoire holds a few hundred thousand distinct CDR3 sequences, with about 12% as singletons. Sequencing input: blood. The receptors derive from a woman aged 18-30 years with Graves' hyperthyroidism.

There are a few counts of this clonotype. The rearrangement joins TRBV29-1 to TRBJ2-7, with TRBD1 as a possible D gene (5 bases). Germline assignment: CDR1 SQVTM and CDR2 ANQGSEA. V was clipped by 1 base and J by 6 bases, with 19 bases between them. The CDR3 has 15 residues. DNA of the CDR3: TGCAGCGTTGAAGCAGCAGGGTTTTTTTCAGGCGAGCAGTACTTC. This gives the protein CSVEAAGFFSGEQYF.

The chain combines TRBV18 with TRBJ1-1; 8 positions match TRBD1. Germline loops: CDR1 KGHSH, CDR2 LQKENI. This CDR3 is 15 amino acids long. The ends lost 3 bases at V and 3 bases at J; junction bases unmatched: 6. The CDR3 here is CASSPYRGEDTEAFF. The CDR3 coding sequence is TGTGCCAGCTCACCTTACAGGGGGGAAGACACTGAAGCTTTCTTT.

By sample share, this clonotype is medium-sized. The chain links TRBV11-2 to TRBJ1-1; no definite D call. The CDR3 runs to 14 residues. Trimming removed 3 bases at V and 3 bases at J, with 11 bases between. Germline V gene data show CDR1 as SGHAT and CDR2 as FQNNGV. The CDR3 DNA follows: TGTGCCAGCAGCTTCGCAGGACGGGACACTGAAGCTTTCTTT. Its protein is CASSFAGRDTEAFF.

At least ten counts were recorded for this clonotype. The V gene is TRBV5-6, the J gene TRBJ2-2; unclear D gene. The CDR3 runs 15 residues. Deletions cut 3 bases from V and 3 bases from J, with 12 bases between. The germline CDR1 and CDR2 sequences are SGHDT and YYEEEE. The CDR3 sequence is CASSWGDAYTGELFF. CDR3 nucleotide sequence: TGTGCCAGCAGCTGGGGTGACGCCTACACCGGGGAGCTGTTTTTT.

Ten or more counts support this clonotype. The rearrangement links TRBV7-3 to TRBJ2-1; D might be TRBD1 (6 bases). V gave up 0 bases and J gave up 8 bases, with 14 bases separating them. Germline V gives CDR1 SGHTA, CDR2 FQGTGA. The CDR3 length is 15 residues. DNA for the CDR3: TGTGCCAGCAGCTTAACCTGGGCAGGGGTCCATGAGCAGTTCTTC. Residues: CASSLTWAGVHEQFF.

This clonotype was seen repeatedly, ten times or more. The chain joins TRBV11-1 to TRBJ2-5; 7 bases fit TRBD1. Trimming cost V 3 bases and J 1 base; bases outside gene matches: 2. The germline CDR1 and CDR2 sequences are SGHAT and FQDESV (reference sequence). The CDR3 consists of 14 residues. CDR3 residues: CASSLGQTQETQYF. Written as DNA, the CDR3 is TGTGCCAGCAGCTTGGGACAGACCCAAGAGACCCAGTACTTC.

This clonotype was detected ten times or more. This rearrangement joins TRBV7-2 to TRBJ2-7; 9 bases are a match to TRBD2. Looked up from germline, CDR1 is SGHTA and CDR2 is FQGNSA. This CDR3 has 18 amino acids. Germline trimming cut 2 bases from V and 5 bases from J; bases unmatched to any gene: 16. The CDR3 nucleotides are TGTGCCAGCAGCTTATTTGTGTCTAGCGTAGCGGGAGCCAACGAGCAGTACTTC. Its protein product is CASSLFVSSVAGANEQYF. Looking up the rest from reference TRBV7-2 and TRBJ2-7 gives the full variable domain: GAGVSQSPSNKVTEKGKDVELRCDPISGHTALYWYRQSLGQGLEFLIYFQGNSAPDKSGLPSDRFSAERTGGSVSTLTIQRTQQEDSAVYLCASSLFVSSVAGANEQYFGPGTRLTVT.

This clonotype showed up just a few times. The chain couples TRBV5-4 to TRBJ2-1; D possibly corresponds to TRBD1 (5 bases). The germline V gene has CDR1 SGHNT and CDR2 YYREEE (reference sequence). Deletions cut 4 bases from V and 7 bases from J, with 9 bases between. The CDR3 runs 12 residues. Here the CDR3 reads CASSTTENEQFF. As DNA, the CDR3 is TGTGCCAGCAGCACGACAGAGAATGAGCAGTTCTTC.

This clonotype was seen ten or more times. V usage is TRBV5-1 and J usage is TRBJ2-1, with D perhaps TRBD2 (6 bases). This CDR3 region has 11 residues. V was shortened by 3 bases and J by 12 bases, with 10 bases between the two germline ends. CDR1 is SGHRS and CDR2 is YFSETQ in the germline V gene. DNA for the CDR3: TGCGCCAGCAGCTGGGGAGGTGGGCAGTTCTTC. Protein product: CASSWGGGQFF.

This clonotype was counted between two and nine times. The rearrangement links TRBV20-1 to TRBJ1-5; D gene ambiguous. The CDR3 has 13 residues. Trimming took off 6 bases at V and 3 bases at J, with 12 bases between the two ends. From germline, CDR1 is DFQATT and CDR2 SNEGSKA (reference sequence). The CDR3 loop is CSAVPTVNQPQHF. CDR3 bases: TGCAGTGCCGTACCGACGGTCAATCAGCCCCAGCATTTT.

This clonotype was picked up a small number of times. The chain employs TRBV7-2 and TRBJ2-7; 9 bases are shared with TRBD2. Germline lookup yields CDR1 SGHTA and CDR2 FQGNSA. The CDR3 length is 15 residues. The V segment lost 3 bases and the J segment 2 bases; nucleotides outside the gene matches: 5. CDR3 bases: TGTGCCAGCAGCTTTAGGCTAGCGGGACCCTACGAGCAGTACTTC. Translated, it gives CASSFRLAGPYEQYF.

This clonotype appeared many times. The CDR3 reads CASRILNTEAFF. CDR3 nucleotide sequence: TGTGCCAGCAGGATCTTGAACACTGAAGCTTTCTTT. This chain links TRBV12-3 or TRBV12-4 with TRBJ1-1; D is unresolved. The CDR3 runs 12 residues. Trimming removed 6 bases at V and 0 bases at J, with 5 bases between.

By sample fraction, this clonotype is medium-sized. The rearrangement links TRBV28 to TRBJ1-2; 9 bases are shared with TRBD1. J gave up 7 bases and V 6 bases, and 12 bases lay outside the gene matches. Germline V CDR1 and CDR2: MDHEN, SYDVKM. CDR3 length: 15 amino acids. Written as DNA, the CDR3 is TGTGCCAGCAGCCGCAGCCCGGGACAGGGCAGTGGCTACACCTTC. Its protein is CASSRSPGQGSGYTF.

The chain uses TRBV7-2 and TRBJ2-1; D gene unclear. Germline-derived CDR1 and CDR2 are SGHTA and FQGNSA. V lost 5 bases, J lost 0 bases, and 14 bases lay in between. The CDR3 contains 16 residues. The CDR3 is CASSRALSVSYNEQFF. In DNA, the CDR3 is TGTGCCAGCAGCCGCGCACTTTCGGTCTCCTACAATGAGCAGTTCTTC.

This clonotype was found many times. The CDR3: CSARAPGGRVNYEQYF. CDR3 nucleotide sequence: TGCAGTGCTAGAGCCCCAGGGGGACGGGTAAACTACGAGCAGTACTTC. The chain employs TRBV20-1 and TRBJ2-7, with TRBD1 identical over 7 bases. V gave up 1 base and J gave up 3 bases; unmatched junction bases: 12. Germline lookup yields CDR1 DFQATT and CDR2 SNEGSKA (reference sequence). This CDR3 is 16 amino acids long.

This clonotype was observed a few times. The CDR3 DNA reads as TGTGCCAGCAGTTACCGACGGGCGACGGCGCAGTTCTTC. Translation gives CASSYRRATAQFF. This chain uses TRBV6-6 with TRBJ2-1; no reliable D call. The germline CDR1 and CDR2 sequences are MNHNY and SVGAGI (reference sequence). V was pared by 2 bases and J by 12 bases, with 14 bases between. The CDR3 length is 13 residues.

As regards this clonotype: The germline gene is not matched at one end of the junction; a read error may be the cause. The V call is TRBV5-5, the J call TRBJ2-5; D might be TRBD1 or TRBD2, each matching 5 bases. CDR3 length: 13 residues. Germline CDR1 SGHKS, CDR2 YYEKEE (reference sequence). The CDR3 coding sequence is TGTGCCAGCAGCTTATGGGACCAAGAGACCCAGTACTTT. Protein sequence: CASSLWDQETQYF. Looking up the rest from reference TRBV5-5 and TRBJ2-5 gives the full variable domain: DAGVTQSPTHLIKTRGQQVTLRCSPISGHKSVSWYQQVLGQGPQFIFQYYEKEERGRGNFPDRFSARQFPNYSSELNVNALLLGDSALYLCASSLWDQETQYFGPGTRLLVL.

This chain links TRBV19 with TRBJ2-2; 12 bases are shared with TRBD1. J gave up 6 bases and V 7 bases, and 6 bases lay outside the gene matches. Germline loops: CDR1 LNHDA, CDR2 SQIVND (reference sequence). CDR3 length: 15 amino acids. CDR3 sequence (DNA): TGTGCCAGTATGTCTGGGACAGGGGGCCCCGGGGAGCTGTTTTTT. Translation gives CASMSGTGGPGELFF.

This clonotype has a handful of counts. The rearrangement joins TRBV4-1 to TRBJ2-7; 10 positions agree with TRBD2. The CDR3 runs to 17 residues. From germline, CDR1 is MGHRA and CDR2 YSYEKL. The junction had 5 bases not matched to a gene; V was cut back by 0 bases and J by 0 bases. The CDR3 region is CASSQDRTSGVSYEQYF. CDR3 DNA: TGCGCCAGCAGCCAAGACCGGACTAGCGGAGTCTCCTACGAGCAGTACTTC.

This clonotype was seen more than once but under ten times. The V call is TRBV9, the J call TRBJ2-5, with 11 positions matching TRBD2. The junction had 10 bases not matched to a gene; V was cut back by 4 bases and J by 2 bases. CDR3 length: 17 amino acids. From germline, CDR1 is SGDLS and CDR2 YYNGEE. The CDR3 loop is CASSLGGTSGVQETQYF. The CDR3 bases are TGTGCCAGCAGCCTCGGAGGGACTAGCGGAGTACAAGAGACCCAGTACTTC.